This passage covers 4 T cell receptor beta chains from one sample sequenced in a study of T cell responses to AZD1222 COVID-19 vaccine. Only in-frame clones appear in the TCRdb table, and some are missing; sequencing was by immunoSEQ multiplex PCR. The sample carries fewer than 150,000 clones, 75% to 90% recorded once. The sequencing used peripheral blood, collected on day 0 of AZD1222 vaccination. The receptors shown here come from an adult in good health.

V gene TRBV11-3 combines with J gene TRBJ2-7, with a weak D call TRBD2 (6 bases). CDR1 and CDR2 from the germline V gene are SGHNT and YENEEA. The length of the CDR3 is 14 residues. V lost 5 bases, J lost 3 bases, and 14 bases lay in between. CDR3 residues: CASSPWRVDYEQYF. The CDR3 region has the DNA TGTGCCAGCAGCCCTTGGAGGGTGGACTACGAGCAGTACTTC.

CDR3 bases: TGTGCCAGCAGCTTTGGGTTACAGGGAAGTGGAAACACCATATATTTT. Its protein is CASSFGLQGSGNTIYF. V and J are TRBV7-2 and TRBJ1-3; weak D call: TRBD1 (6 bases). Per the germline V gene, CDR1 is SGHTA and CDR2 is FQGNSA. Trimming removed 3 bases from V and 3 bases from J, with 15 bases in between. CDR3 size: 16 residues.

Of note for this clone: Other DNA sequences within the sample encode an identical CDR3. The CDR3 DNA follows: TGTGCCACCAGTGATTTGGGTCAGCCCCAGCATTTT. It translates to CATSDLGQPQHF. The chain recombines TRBV24-1 with TRBJ1-5; no firm D call. Trimming removed 0 bases from V and 6 bases from J, with 2 bases in between. Germline values: CDR1 KGHDR, CDR2 SFDVKD. The CDR3 spans 12 residues.

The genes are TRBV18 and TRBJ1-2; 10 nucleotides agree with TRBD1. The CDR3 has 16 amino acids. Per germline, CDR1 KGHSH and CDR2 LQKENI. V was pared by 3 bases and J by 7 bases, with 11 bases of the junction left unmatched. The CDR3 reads CASSPSTGTGVGGYTF. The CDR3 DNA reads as TGTGCCAGCTCACCGTCCACCGGGACAGGGGTTGGTGGCTACACCTTC.